This TCR beta chain was identified in a study of T cell responses to AZD1222 COVID-19 vaccine (dated by TCRdb to the early 2020s). About the full investigation: AZD1222 recipients with second doses at about 4 weeks or about 12 weeks were pooled, because spike-specific TCR depth and breadth did not differ between schedules. A total of 230 to 250 trial participants underwent TCR sequencing, of whom roughly 210 had received two doses of AZD1222 and some 26 had received two doses of the MenACWY control vaccine. Trial participants were enrolled into age subgroups of 18-55, 56-69 and 70-plus years, which contained 148, 28 and 57 TCR-sequenced participants, respectively.

This specimen's time point label, interpreted: baseline before first vaccination. Vaccinee samples were obtained from the UK trials COV001 and COV002, which included a single-blind randomized controlled phase 2/3 trial of AZD1222 (ChAdOx1 nCoV-19) in healthy adults. For TCRbeta chain sequencing, PBMC samples from trial participants were taken at day 0 and at day 28 after the second dose. This clone appeared once. It has no known antigen specificity. No qualities accompany the bases; no much larger clone lies one base away. The CDR3 regions of human TCRbeta chains were analyzed by immunosequencing. In the original analysis: TCRs in the repertoires were compared against a reference library of SARS-CoV-2-specific TCRs that had been generated with the MIRA antigen-specificity platform. Breadth meant the fraction of unique TCRs that were SARS-CoV-2-associated, whereas depth meant the fraction of total T cells that were SARS-CoV-2-associated. Using the MIRA data, each spike-specific TCR was mapped to the spike region that the TCR reacts to and placed in a CD4 or CD8 class. Log10-transformed breadth and depth values were compared by one-way ANOVA with Sidak's multiple comparisons tests. TCRdb took this table from immuneACCESS and kept in-frame rearrangements with V and J called. Such tables lack part of the clones; where checked against another copy, unresolved V genes explain under half of the gap, and the rest is unexplained. V, J and clone size were drawn from that table, and D and trimming were deduced from the DNA. Recorded for this sample are 65,000 to 95,000 clones; more than 70% of them occurred a single time. Together, the top ten hold about 20% of the sample.

The paper's findings and limits, for the study overall: In the small 56-69-year group, the increase in depth fell short of significance, most likely because of low power. CD4 TCRs associated with the vaccine covered the entire spike protein, and the dominant responses were in regions 160-218 and 743-854. Conclusions about previously exposed vaccinees are limited because only 6 or 7 AZD1222 recipients were SARS-CoV-2 seropositive at baseline. Participants were mostly white British, with more females than males. The authors suggested clonal diversity may have been underestimated. Epitopes outside the regions mutated in the B.1.351 and B.1.1.7 variants were reportedly recognized by nearly half of the unique spike-specific TCRs. Spike-specific TCR breadth and depth rose significantly after two AZD1222 doses compared with day 0 and with MenACWY recipients. Because no day 14 peak-response samples were available, the repertoires could be characterized only after the peak T cell response.

This TCR came from an adult in good health. The material was peripheral blood, obtained on day 0 of AZD1222 vaccination.

The sequence in DNA is TGTGCCAGCAGTACGGGTGCGGGCCCAGATACGCAGTATTTT. The translation is CASSTGAGPDTQYF. Rearrangement joined TRBV6-2 or TRBV6-3 to TRBJ2-3, with a tentative D gene TRBD2 over 5 matching bases. V is shortened by 5 bases, J by 4 bases, and the region joining them spans 13 bases. CDR3 length: 14 amino acids, cysteine to phenylalanine. Only the CDR3 part of the read is kept: 42 bases, read in frame from the first base. CDR1 and CDR2 were assigned from the germline V gene as MNHEY and SVGEGT.